These 24 T cell receptor beta chains were sequenced from one sample in a study of blood T cell repertoires in COVID-19. The data were produced by immunoSEQ multiplex PCR, yet TCRdb's version contains in-frame clones alone and is incomplete. This table has about 380,000 clones, more than 75% appearing once. Sequencing input: PBMCs or T cells enriched from blood (not recorded which). The receptors were gathered from a woman younger than 35 who had recovered from COVID-19.

Concerning this clone itself: One junction end does not reproduce the germline sequence, and a read error may be involved. CDR3 protein: CANSLDRGLREKLFF. CDR3 DNA: TGTGCCAACAGTCTCGACAGGGGCTTAAGGGAAAAACTGTTTTTT. The chain employs TRBV6-1 and TRBJ1-4; 8 bases match TRBD1. The germline V gene encodes CDR1 MNHNS and CDR2 SASEGT. The CDR3 sequence is 15 residues long.

The chain couples TRBV15 to TRBJ1-3; D gene ambiguous. The CDR3 length is 15 residues. The V gene lost 0 bases and the J gene lost 4 bases, with 10 bases spanning the gap. Germline-derived CDR1 and CDR2 are LNHNV and YYDKDF (reference sequence). CDR3 protein: CATSRDRDKGNTIYF. The DNA for the CDR3 is TGTGCCACCAGCAGAGATCGGGATAAAGGAAACACCATATATTTT.

V gene TRBV3-1 (or the pseudogene TRBV3-2) combines with J gene TRBJ1-2; TRBD1 matches at 7 bases. Germline lookup yields CDR1 LGHDT and CDR2 YNNKEL (reference sequence). The junction had 9 bases not matched to a gene; V was cut back by 8 bases and J by 3 bases. The CDR3 is 14 amino acids. The CDR3 spells CASRTGTEHYGYTF. DNA of the CDR3: TGTGCCAGCCGGACCGGGACAGAGCACTATGGCTACACCTTC.

This sequence joins TRBV2 and TRBJ1-1; D may be TRBD1 (5 bases). Between the trimmed V and J ends, which lost 6 bases and 8 bases, there was a span of 19 bases. The CDR3 consists of 14 residues. From germline, CDR1 is SNHLY and CDR2 FYNNEI. In DNA form, the CDR3 reads TGTGCCAGCAGGCCAAAGGGGCAGGCACAAGAAGCTTTCTTT. This sequence encodes CASRPKGQAQEAFF.

The rearrangement uses TRBV10-3 and TRBJ2-7; D perhaps matches TRBD1 (5 bases). The CDR3 has 16 residues. Germline V gene data show CDR1 as ENHRY and CDR2 as SYGVKD. Trimming removed 2 bases at V and 5 bases at J, with 19 bases between. The CDR3 region is CAISEEYGGRVHEQYF. The DNA of the CDR3 is TGTGCCATCAGTGAGGAATATGGCGGCAGGGTCCACGAGCAGTACTTC.

This clone was picked up a small number of times. This chain joins TRBV7-6 and TRBJ1-5, with 7 bases identical to TRBD1. This CDR3 contains 15 residues. Germline CDR1 reads SGHVS; CDR2 reads FNYEAQ. V lost 4 bases, J lost 4 bases, and 7 bases stayed unmatched. The CDR3 DNA is TGTGCCAGCAGCTCCCAGGACAGGTTTAATCAGCCCCAGCATTTT. It codes for CASSSQDRFNQPQHF.

The chain is built from TRBV7-9 and TRBJ2-1; D is ambiguous. Germline V gene data show CDR1 as SEHNR and CDR2 as FQNEAQ (reference sequence). This CDR3 has 17 amino acids. V was shortened by 5 bases and J by 3 bases, with 20 bases between the two germline ends. The CDR3 DNA is TGTGCCAGCAGCCCGCCAAGGCGGTTCATGGTCTACAATGAGCAGTTCTTC. Translated: CASSPPRRFMVYNEQFF.

This rearrangement joins TRBV11-1 to TRBJ2-5; perhaps TRBD1 as D (5 bases). The CDR3 consists of 15 residues. Germline CDR1 reads SGHAT; CDR2 reads FQDESV (reference sequence). Trimming took off 3 bases at V and 4 bases at J, with 15 bases between the two ends. The CDR3, as DNA: TGTGCCAGCAGCTTCGGCCAGGGCCCACGAGAGACCCAGTACTTC. It codes for CASSFGQGPRETQYF.

This chain uses TRBV7-2 with TRBJ2-3, with D possibly TRBD1 on 5 matching bases. The length of the CDR3 is 16 residues. CDR1 is SGHTA and CDR2 is FQGNSA in the germline V gene. The V end was cut by 2 bases, the J end by 2 bases, with 14 bases between. The CDR3 DNA is TGTGCCAGCAGCTTACAGGGTTTGACCATCACAGATACGCAGTATTTT. It encodes CASSLQGLTITDTQYF.

V is TRBV2 and J is TRBJ2-5, with TRBD1 identical over 8 bases. The ends lost 0 bases at V and 5 bases at J; junction bases unmatched: 8. Germline loops: CDR1 SNHLY, CDR2 FYNNEI. There are 16 residues in the CDR3. The CDR3 region has the DNA TGTGCCAGCAGTGAAGCAGCTCAGGGGGCCTTGGAGACCCAGTACTTC. Amino acids: CASSEAAQGALETQYF. Complete variable domain (other parts from reference TRBV2 and TRBJ2-5): EPEVTQTPSHQVTQMGQEVILRCVPISNHLYFYWYRQILGQKVEFLVSFYNNEISEKSEIFDDQFSVERPDGSNFTLKIRSTKLEDSAMYFCASSEAAQGALETQYFGPGTRLLVL.

CDR3 sequence: CASSLGGASPLHF. CDR3 DNA: TGTGCCAGCAGCTTAGGGGGCGCTTCACCCCTCCACTTT. The rearrangement joins TRBV7-2 to TRBJ1-6; maybe TRBD1 (5 bases). The germline V gene has CDR1 SGHTA and CDR2 FQGNSA. This CDR3 is 13 amino acids long. V was shortened by 1 base and J by 9 bases, with 7 bases between the two germline ends.

The rearrangement uses TRBV10-2 and TRBJ1-2, with D possibly matching TRBD1 (5 bases). The CDR3 length is 13 residues. CDR1 WSHSY and CDR2 SAAADI come from the germline V gene. Trimming removed 4 bases at V and 4 bases at J, with 10 bases between. This CDR3 is CASSGEQAYGYTF. The DNA for the CDR3 is TGCGCCAGCAGTGGGGAACAGGCCTATGGCTACACCTTC.

The V and J genes are TRBV2 and TRBJ2-4; TRBD1 might be the D (5 bases). The CDR3 is 16 amino acids. CDR1 and CDR2 from the germline V gene are SNHLY and FYNNEI. V was cut by 6 bases and J by 0 bases, with 15 bases left in between. The CDR3 region is CASSFDREEAKNIQYF. The DNA of the CDR3 is TGTGCCAGCAGCTTCGACAGAGAGGAAGCCAAAAACATTCAGTACTTC.

There are a few counts of this clone. This rearrangement joins TRBV6-5 to TRBJ1-2, with D possibly being TRBD1 (6 bases). The CDR3 is 13 residues long. V dropped 7 bases and J dropped 3 bases, with 12 bases sitting between them. Germline V gene sequence: CDR1 MNHEY, CDR2 SVGAGI. Here the CDR3 DNA reads TGTGCCAGCAAAACGGACAGCTACTATGGCTACACCTTC. It specifies CASKTDSYYGYTF.

This sequence joins TRBV6-5 and TRBJ2-7, with 11 bases lining up with TRBD2. With V trimmed by 2 bases and J by 6 bases, 6 bases remained unmatched. Germline-derived CDR1 and CDR2 are MNHEY and SVGAGI. CDR3 length: 15 residues. The CDR3 sequence: CASSYILAGVLEQYF. The CDR3 bases are TGTGCCAGCAGTTACATACTAGCGGGGGTGCTCGAGCAGTACTTC.

Concerning this clone: This specimen includes other DNA sequences encoding the same CDR3. The chain uses TRBV4-1 and TRBJ1-5; D gene unclear. From germline, CDR1 is MGHRA and CDR2 YSYEKL. Trimming took 8 bases from V and 4 from J, leaving 12 bases between them. The CDR3 length is 13 residues. CDR3 sequence: CASSLGANQPQHF. The CDR3 coding sequence is TGCGCCAGCTCTTTGGGAGCTAATCAGCCCCAGCATTTT.

The rearrangement uses TRBV6-5 and TRBJ1-2, with D perhaps TRBD1 (5 bases). V lost 2 bases to trimming and J lost 6 bases, with 13 bases between them. CDR3 length: 14 amino acids. Germline CDR1 MNHEY, CDR2 SVGAGI. The CDR3 DNA reads TGTGCCAGCAGTTACGGGGCCAGGCCTGATGGCTACACCTTC. Its protein product is CASSYGARPDGYTF.

V usage is TRBV19 and J usage is TRBJ1-4; 7 bases fit TRBD1. Germline V gene data show CDR1 as LNHDA and CDR2 as SQIVND (reference sequence). CDR3 length: 14 amino acids. J lost 7 bases, V lost 3 bases, and 5 bases had no gene match. This CDR3 reads CASSILQGSEKLFF. CDR3 DNA: TGTGCCAGTAGTATTTTACAGGGGTCTGAAAAACTGTTTTTT.

About this clone: The sample holds other DNA sequences that translate to the same CDR3. This sequence joins TRBV6-5 and TRBJ1-1, with D possibly TRBD1 on 6 matching bases. CDR3 length: 12 amino acids. The ends were cut back, 6 bases at V and 7 bases at J, with 12 bases in the middle. Germline V gene sequence: CDR1 MNHEY, CDR2 SVGAGI. CDR3 nucleotides: TGTGCCAGCAGCAGGGGTGGGCGTGAAGCTTTCTTT. This gives the protein CASSRGGREAFF.

V gene TRBV14 combines with J gene TRBJ1-2, with 7 bases that match TRBD1. This CDR3 comprises 15 residues. CDR1 is SGHDN and CDR2 is FVKESK in the germline V gene. Trimming took 0 bases from V and 5 from J; bases not matched to a gene: 6. The CDR3 region is CASSQDKRGQYGYTF. The DNA for the CDR3 is TGTGCCAGCAGCCAAGATAAAAGGGGGCAGTATGGCTACACCTTC.

This clone has a single count. V usage is TRBV2 and J usage is TRBJ2-5; possible D gene TRBD1, 6 bases. CDR3 length equals 15 residues. Germline V lookup: CDR1 SNHLY, CDR2 FYNNEI. V lost 7 bases, J lost 2 bases, and 17 bases lay in between. CDR3 loop: CASTSGTLRQETQYF. In nucleotides, the CDR3 is TGTGCCAGCACATCCGGGACACTCCGACAAGAGACCCAGTACTTC.

V is TRBV21-1 and J is TRBJ1-5. TRBV21-1 is given as a pseudogene. The CDR3 has 15 residues. CDR3: CASYPSALSNQPQHF. The CDR3, as DNA: TGTGCCAGCTACCCCTCCGCACTTAGCAATCAGCCCCAGCATTTT.

The chain employs TRBV5-4 and TRBJ2-7; TRBD1 agrees at 8 bases. The CDR3 totals 16 residues. Germline V gene data show CDR1 as SGHNT and CDR2 as YYREEE (reference sequence). J lost 7 bases, V lost 3 bases, and 15 bases had no gene match. The CDR3 spells CASSSGVGQGAGEQYF. The CDR3 DNA sequence: TGTGCCAGCAGCTCTGGAGTTGGTCAGGGGGCAGGGGAGCAGTACTTC.

The gene calls are TRBV30 and TRBJ1-5; TRBD1 aligns across 10 bases. This CDR3 is built from 14 residues. V lost 1 base to trimming and J lost 4 bases; unmatched junction nucleotides: 1. Looked up from germline, CDR1 is GTSNPN and CDR2 is SVGIG (reference sequence). The DNA of the CDR3 is TGTGCCTGGAGTGGGACAGGGGGTAATCAGCCCCAGCATTTT. Its translation: CAWSGTGGNQPQHF.